The clone carrying this T cell receptor beta chain came up a few times. The target antigen is unknown. CDR1 is SGHVS, CDR2 FNYEAQ, per germline. The CDR3 has 17 residues. V lost 5 bases, J lost 6 bases, and 12 bases stayed unmatched. The data were taken from a study of vaccination effects on CD4 cells after COVID-19. Under the ViraFEST assay, PBMC were stimulated with viral peptide pools so that antigen-specific CD4+ T cells expanded. Sequencing was performed afterwards. Subsequent to approximately 11 days of culture, CD4+ T cells were isolated. People in the vaccine group had not been infected with SARS-CoV-2 before, and their nucleocapsid antibodies were negative. Approximately 2.1 million PBMC were placed in each well, which was supplemented with roughly 10 IU/ml IL-2 and around 9.4 ug/ml peptides. Produced via immunoSEQ multiplex PCR; TCRdb's table is partial and in-frame only. The sample includes under 25,000 clones, roughly two thirds seen only once; the top ten take roughly 4.6%.

The source material was CD4+ T cells from PBMCs cultured with SARS-CoV-2 spike peptides, sampled before COVID-19 vaccination. The TCR sequence derives from a human donor who received a COVID-19 vaccine. The gene calls are TRBV7-6 and TRBJ2-1, with 11 positions matching TRBD2. The CDR3 DNA is TGTGCCAGCAGCCCATACGAAACTAGCGGGAGTCGCAATGAGCAGTTCTTC. It is translated as CASSPYETSGSRNEQFF.